This TCR beta chain was observed in a study of beta chain features in type 1 diabetes. Whole-study findings and limits: Compared to healthy donors, patients appeared to have naive, central memory and Treg TCRB repertoires that were more alike. There was no resolution here of whether HLA type influences TCRB rearrangement. Across all four CD4+ subsets, people with type 1 diabetes showed modestly shorter TCRB CDR3s.

In all sorted populations, purity surpassed 95%. About this clone: Its antigen is currently unknown.

Germline V gene sequence: CDR1 KGHSH, CDR2 LQKENI. The CDR3 contains 13 residues. The V gene end was trimmed by 6 bases and the J gene end by 3 bases; junction bases not matched to a gene: 4. Isolated RNA was reverse transcribed in full, so expressed TCRB transcripts were sequenced. This table comes from immunoSEQ multiplex PCR, and its TCRdb copy is limited to in-frame clones, with some not included. The sample gives fewer than 25,000 clones, roughly 69% of which show up once; roughly 4.2% is in the top ten. The chain is built from TRBV18 and TRBJ1-2; 7 bases match TRBD1. The sequence was obtained from a man in his late teens or twenties with type 1 diabetes. Sequenced: Tregs from blood. The CDR3 is CASSQGDYYGYTF. DNA of the CDR3: TGTGCCAGCTCGCAGGGGGATTACTATGGCTACACCTTC.